This is a list of T cell receptor beta chains from one sample in a study of shared clonotypes between healthy human individuals. Sequencing used immunoSEQ multiplex PCR; TCRdb keeps in-frame clones, though not all of them. The repertoire holds about 470,000 clones, with roughly 77% as singletons. Sequenced sample: PBMCs. All receptors come from a woman in her forties in good health. Some clones in this sample may be carry-over from other donors' samples. Each CDR3 is given with its conserved first and last residue. Fields, in order: V gene, clone size, CDR3 protein. Size values are once, few and many counts, or a class for expanded clones, and some rows have none.

>TRBV19|.
CASSMRGKTEAFF
>TRBV7-3|.
CASSLIASGTSLDTQYF
>TRBV19|.
CASGGQTLNTEAFF
>TRBV7-8|many
CASSLGLAGYNEQFF
>TRBV28|once
CASSRLGLAGDNPLSEQYF
>TRBV7-9|few
CASSLVLENTEAFF
>TRBV6-5|once
CASSYSENSGNTIYF
>TRBV19|.
CASSIDPFNQPQHF
>TRBV2|.
CASRTGTSTDTQYF
>TRBV19|.
CASSIGAYNYGYTF
>TRBV27|many
CASRRTGGAWETQYF
>TRBV28|.
CASRPPQGWTNEKLFF
>TRBV9|.
CASSVGLAGEQYF
>TRBV23-1|few
CANARGSYEQYF
>TRBV11-2|few
CASSMAGTEAFF
>TRBV10-3|few
CAISRDGGYTF
>TRBV19|.
CASSIPGGGYGYTF
>TRBV19|few
CASNGPYQPQHF
>TRBV7-9|.
CASSATSGRAANEQFF
>TRBV7-9|.
CASSLAGEQFF
>TRBV11-1|.
CASSRGGANTYNEQFF
>TRBV11-2|.
CASSQPGQGGRGYNEQFF
>TRBV19|.
CASTPTGPNEKLFF
>TRBV15|.
CATSAGQEYEQYF
>TRBV28|.
CASSTGGRGNTIYF
>TRBV18|.
CASSPSGTGVGELFF
>TRBV14|.
CASSRGRSTEAFF
>TRBV28|.
CASSTLGYEQYF
>TRBV28|once
CASSSGASGANVLTF
>TRBV18|.
CASSFLQNTGELFF
>TRBV2|.
CASTPGGLAGNTIYF
>TRBV19|.
CASSTLMDTYSNQPQHF
>TRBV4-3|.
CASSQGASVYEQYF
>TRBV5-1|.
CASSLIQLAGATDTQYF
>TRBV7-2|.
CASSFGRQGYEQYF
>TRBV15|.
CATSDLTGPRYNEQFF
>TRBV30|.
CAWSGQGNSPLHF
>TRBV6-6|.
CASRDGASGNTIYF
>TRBV6-1|.
CASSEAGGGDEKLFF
>TRBV9|.
CASSVGVGGGTEAFF
>TRBV11-3|.
CASSTRWGRSPFYEQYF
>TRBV2|.
CASLDRSGANVLTF
>TRBV28|.
CASTGYEQFF
>TRBV4-2|.
CASSQDQLAGTGYNEQFF
>TRBV18|.
CASSPLTGADTEAFF
>TRBV5-1|few
CASSLALAGTGELFF
>TRBV7-6|.
CASSSLAGENAEQFF
>TRBV7-3|.
CASSLIGEGSETQYF
>TRBV29-1|.
CSASSSSYEQYF
>TRBV7-3|.
CASSAQGNTEAFF
>TRBV30|.
CAWSVKEAGSGNTIYF
>TRBV30|few
CAWTGTLGPLHF
>TRBV2|.
CASHGLTSRNEKLFF
>TRBV21-1|.
CASSPKTGAVRNEQFF
>TRBV28|.
CASTLTDRGRQPQHF
>TRBV7-9|.
CASKGYTGELFF
>TRBV2|once
CASSSNGNTEAFF